This TCR beta chain was recovered during a study of blood T cell repertoires in COVID-19. About the research overall: Some COVID-19 samples were acute and others convalescent; all came from the United States, Italy and Spain. Sample material is recorded as cDNA or gDNA derived from T cells, B-cell-depleted T cells, or PBMCs.

Study processing details: How many nucleated cells were present was estimated from reference gene primer amplification. Produced via immunoSEQ multiplex PCR; TCRdb's table is partial and in-frame only. D and trimming were read from the DNA, whereas the V and J calls and clone size are those reported in that table. The sample includes a few hundred thousand clones, around 84% of them seen just once. Germline assignment: CDR1 MNHEY and CDR2 SVGEGT. The V and J ends lost 2 bases and 0 bases respectively, with 14 bases between them. The CDR3 has 17 residues. This clonotype originated in a woman between 35 and 50 years old who had recovered from COVID-19. Sequencing was performed on peripheral blood. The chain has TRBV6-2 or TRBV6-3 and TRBJ2-1, with D unclear. CDR3 in amino acids: CASSYPLSGSSYNEQFF. CDR3 sequence (DNA): TGTGCCAGCAGTTACCCCCTTTCAGGCAGCTCCTACAATGAGCAGTTCTTC.